This T cell receptor beta chain is drawn from a study of regulatory T cells in long-lasting Graves disease. Study observations and caveats: Patients whose Graves' disease persisted exhibited lower TCR diversity than those newly diagnosed. Persistent disease showed a preference for TRBV28, TRBJ1-2 and TRBJ2-5.

This clonotype was seen many times. Its target is not known. Time point denoted: persistent/refractory GD, antithyroid drugs over 5 years with positive TRAb. PBMCs provided the RNA from which the TCR library was made. EDTA tubes received approximately 10 milliliters of drawn peripheral blood. Construction of the TCR beta libraries employed iRepertoire HTBI primers in conjunction with Arm-PCR of CDR3 regions. Original processing methods: Across samples, roughly 64 TRBV and about 15 TRBJ segments were found. From the multiplex PCR reads, TCRdb called clonotypes with MiXCR, one entry per CDR3 protein. The V and J calls, along with clone size, are taken from TCRdb and not from the paper's own processing. Of roughly 500,000 distinct CDR3 sequences listed, about a fifth are singletons. Trimming shortened V by 0 bases and J by 14 bases, and 8 bases separated the two germline ends. CDR1 is SGHRS and CDR2 is YFSETQ in the germline V gene. This CDR3 spans 11 amino acids.

The chain has TRBV5-1 and TRBJ1-4; TRBD1 might be the D (5 bases). This specimen was peripheral blood mononuclear cells (PBMCs), taken when the disease was refractory, from a patient treated with antithyroid drugs. This sequence was found in a female donor with Graves disease. This CDR3 reads CASSLEGPLFF. DNA of the CDR3: TGCGCCAGCAGCTTGGAGGGACCGCTGTTTTTT. The full variable domain, in which reference TRBV5-1 and TRBJ1-4 provide the parts outside the CDR3, is KAGVTQTPRYLIKTRGQQVTLSCSPISGHRSVSWYQQTPGQGLQFLFEYFSETQRNKGNFPGRFSGRQFSNSRSEMNVSTLELGDSALYLCASSLEGPLFFGSGTQLSVL.